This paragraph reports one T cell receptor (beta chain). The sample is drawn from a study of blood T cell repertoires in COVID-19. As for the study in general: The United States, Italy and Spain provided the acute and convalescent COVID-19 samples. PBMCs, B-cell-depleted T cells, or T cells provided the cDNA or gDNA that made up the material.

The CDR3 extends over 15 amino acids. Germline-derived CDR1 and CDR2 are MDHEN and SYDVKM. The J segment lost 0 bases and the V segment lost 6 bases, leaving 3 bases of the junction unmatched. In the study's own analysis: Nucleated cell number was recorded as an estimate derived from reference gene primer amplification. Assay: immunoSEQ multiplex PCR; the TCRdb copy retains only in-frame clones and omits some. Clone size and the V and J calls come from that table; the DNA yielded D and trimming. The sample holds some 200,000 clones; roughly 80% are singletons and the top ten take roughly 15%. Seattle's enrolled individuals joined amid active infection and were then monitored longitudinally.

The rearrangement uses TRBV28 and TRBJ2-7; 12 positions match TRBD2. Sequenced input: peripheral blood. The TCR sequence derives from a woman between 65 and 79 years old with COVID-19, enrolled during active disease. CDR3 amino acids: CASSTSGRISYEQYF. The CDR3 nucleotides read TGTGCCAGCAGCACTAGCGGGAGGATCTCCTACGAGCAGTACTTC.